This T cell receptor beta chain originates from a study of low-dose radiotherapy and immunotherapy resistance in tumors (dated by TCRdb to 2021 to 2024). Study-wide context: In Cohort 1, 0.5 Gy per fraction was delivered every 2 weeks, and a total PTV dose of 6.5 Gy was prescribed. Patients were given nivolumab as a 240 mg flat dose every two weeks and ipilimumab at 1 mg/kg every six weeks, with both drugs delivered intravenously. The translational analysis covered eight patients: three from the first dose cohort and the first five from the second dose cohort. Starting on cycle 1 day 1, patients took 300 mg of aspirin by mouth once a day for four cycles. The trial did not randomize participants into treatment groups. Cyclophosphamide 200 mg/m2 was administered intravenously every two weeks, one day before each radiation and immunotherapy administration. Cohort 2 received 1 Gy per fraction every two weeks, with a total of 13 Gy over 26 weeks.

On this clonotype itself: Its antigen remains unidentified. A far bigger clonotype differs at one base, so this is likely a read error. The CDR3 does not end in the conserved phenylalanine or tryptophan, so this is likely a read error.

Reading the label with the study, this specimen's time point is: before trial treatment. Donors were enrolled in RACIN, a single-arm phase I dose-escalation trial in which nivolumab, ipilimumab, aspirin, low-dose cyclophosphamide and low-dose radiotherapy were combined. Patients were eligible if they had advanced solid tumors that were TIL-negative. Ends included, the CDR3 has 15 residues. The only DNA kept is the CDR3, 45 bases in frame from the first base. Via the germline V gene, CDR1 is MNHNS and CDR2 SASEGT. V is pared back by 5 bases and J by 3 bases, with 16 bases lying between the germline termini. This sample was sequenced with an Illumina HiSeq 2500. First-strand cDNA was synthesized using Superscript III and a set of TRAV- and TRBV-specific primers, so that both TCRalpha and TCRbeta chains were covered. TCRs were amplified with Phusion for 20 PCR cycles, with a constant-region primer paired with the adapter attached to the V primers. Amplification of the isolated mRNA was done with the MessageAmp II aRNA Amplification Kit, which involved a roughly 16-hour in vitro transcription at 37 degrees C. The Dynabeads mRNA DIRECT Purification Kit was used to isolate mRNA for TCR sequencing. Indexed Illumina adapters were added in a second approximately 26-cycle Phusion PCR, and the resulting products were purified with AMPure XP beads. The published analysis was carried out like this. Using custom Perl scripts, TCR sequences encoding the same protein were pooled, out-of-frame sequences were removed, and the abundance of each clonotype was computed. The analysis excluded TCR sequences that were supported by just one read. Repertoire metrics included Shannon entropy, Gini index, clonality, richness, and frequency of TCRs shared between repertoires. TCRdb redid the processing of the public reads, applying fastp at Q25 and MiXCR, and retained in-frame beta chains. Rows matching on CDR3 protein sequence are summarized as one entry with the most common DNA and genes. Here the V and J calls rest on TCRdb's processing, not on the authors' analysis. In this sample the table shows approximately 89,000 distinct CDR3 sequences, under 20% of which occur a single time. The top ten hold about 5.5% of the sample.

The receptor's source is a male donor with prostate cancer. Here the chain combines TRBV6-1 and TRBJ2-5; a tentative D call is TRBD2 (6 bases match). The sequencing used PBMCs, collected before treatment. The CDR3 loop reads CASSYQRGVEETQYL. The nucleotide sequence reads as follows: TGTGCCAGCAGTTACCAGCGCGGGGTGGAAGAGACCCAGTACTTG.